This paragraph covers one T cell receptor beta chain sequence. This record comes from a study of blood T cell repertoires in COVID-19. Study-level information: Spain, Italy and the United States supplied samples that represented acute and convalescent COVID-19. T cells, B-cell-depleted T cells, or PBMCs provided the cDNA or gDNA that served as material.

In germline, CDR1 is SGHAT, CDR2 FQDESV (reference sequence). V lost 3 bases and J lost 3; bases outside the gene matches: 3. This CDR3 has 14 amino acids. Only in-frame clones appear in the TCRdb table, and some are missing; sequencing was by immunoSEQ multiplex PCR. The table has some 300,000 clones, 88% seen once. The sample consisted of peripheral blood. The J gene is TRBJ2-7, the V gene TRBV11-1, with 9 bases fitting TRBD1. The sequence was collected from a woman between 25 and 40 years old who had recovered from COVID-19. The chain's CDR3 is CASSFRQGDYEQYF. CDR3 DNA sequence: TGTGCCAGCAGCTTTAGACAGGGGGACTACGAGCAGTACTTC.